The 10 T cell receptor delta chains given below trace back to one sample, sequenced in a study of γδ T cells in repeated Plasmodium falciparum infection. Gammadelta T cells were flow-sorted from PBMC into Vgamma9/Vdelta2+ and Vdelta2-negative populations for bulk analysis. TCRdb re-processed the multiplex PCR reads via CATT. The sample yields 70,000 to 95,000 delta-chain clones, around 1.4% seen once. The sequencing input was gamma-delta T cells from blood. The source is a pool of human donors (malaria-infected and uninfected, not separated).

Points on this clone: A far more abundant clone sits one base away, making this likely a read error. The same CDR3 can be traced to other DNA sequences in this sample. The chain uses TRDV1 and TRDJ1; D unclear. No J gene is reported in TCRdb; it was inferred here by comparing the DNA with germline. Trimming stripped 1 base from V and 8 bases from J, with 14 bases between. The CDR3 length is 14 residues. Per germline, CDR1 TSWWSYY and CDR2 QGS. The DNA for the CDR3 is TGTGCTCTTGGGGAACCGGATCCCTTGCTGAAACTCATCTTT. This codes for CALGEPDPLLKLIF.

This clone was seen repeatedly, ten times or more. The protein TCRdb gives is from a much larger clone and does not agree with this DNA's translation at residue 12, likely a read error; the protein shown here comes from the DNA. The chain uses TRDV1 and TRDJ1; TRDD3 agrees at 9 bases. Germline-derived CDR1 and CDR2 are TSWWSYY and QGS. V shed 4 bases and J 1 base; nucleotides not matched to a gene: 19. The CDR3 totals 20 residues. The CDR3 protein is CALGAFRRDWGTPSTDKLIF. CDR3 DNA sequence: TGTGCTCTTGGGGCTTTCCGGCGGGACTGGGGGACTCCAAGCACCGATAAACTCATCTTT.

In its sample, this clone was seen many times. A far larger clone is one base from this, pointing to a likely read error. Other nucleotide sequences from this sample produce the same CDR3. The gene calls are TRDV1 and TRDJ1; D possibly uses TRDD2 or TRDD3 (6 bases each). The J gene, left out of TCRdb, was set here by checking the DNA against germline. This CDR3 contains 22 residues. From germline, CDR1 is TSWWSYY and CDR2 QGS. The V and J ends lost 1 base and 0 bases respectively, with 30 bases between them. In nucleotides, the CDR3 is TGTGCTCTTGGGGAACCTATGGGCCATCCTACCGGGGGACGTCTGTACACCGATAAACTCATCTTT. Its protein product is CALGEPMGHPTGGRLYTDKLIF.

This clone was observed at least ten times. One base away lies a much larger clone, so this may be a sequencing read error. This same CDR3 is encoded by further DNA sequences in the sample. J is TRDJ1 and V is TRDV1, with a weak D call TRDD3 (5 bases). Germline CDR1 reads TSWWSYY; CDR2 reads QGS. This CDR3 has 19 amino acids. The DNA for the CDR3 is TGTGCTCTTGGGGAAACGTGGGGTCCCTCAGGGAAGTACACCGATAAACTAATCTTT. This sequence encodes CALGETWGPSGKYTDKLIF.

This clone has a handful of counts. TCRdb's entry gives the protein of a much larger clone, which mismatches this DNA's translation at residue 18, likely from a read error; the protein reported here is translated from the DNA. For the CDR3, the DNA is TGTGCTCTTGGGGAACGTGGTGGGTCTGGGGGATCAGACTGGGACACCCGACGGATGTTTTTC. Protein sequence: CALGERGGSGGSDWDTRRMFF. The rearrangement joins TRDV1 to TRDJ3; 9 bases fit TRDD3. The J gene comes from matching the DNA to germline here; TCRdb lacks it. CDR3 length: 21 amino acids. The germline CDR1 and CDR2 sequences are TSWWSYY and QGS.

In this sample, this clone turned up a few times. One base separates it from a far larger clone, so it is likely a read error. This CDR3 is also generated by other DNA sequences in the sample. The rearrangement uses TRDV1 and TRDJ1, with 9 bases matching TRDD3. The CDR3 contains 20 residues. J lost 3 bases, V lost 3 bases, and 20 bases had no gene match. In germline, CDR1 is TSWWSYY, CDR2 QGS. The CDR3 nucleotides read TGTGCTCTTGGGGAGAATAATTGTACTGGGGGAACCCTTAGGGCCGATAAACTCATCTTT. Translation: CALGENNCTGGTLRADKLIF.

This clone was counted a few times. The TCRdb protein comes from a much larger clone and disagrees with this DNA's translation at residue 8, likely due to a read error; the protein given here is derived from the DNA. This chain uses TRDV1 with TRDJ1; D is unclear. This CDR3 has 16 residues. Germline V CDR1 and CDR2: TSWWSYY, QGS. V lost 1 base, J lost 2 bases, and 14 bases lay in between. The CDR3 nucleotides are TGTGCTCTTGGGGAACGGGGCCTCTCGGGGACCGATAAACTCATCTTT. Residues: CALGERGLSGTDKLIF.

Comment on this clone: Given a far larger clone just one base away, this is likely a sequencing read error. In the same sample, other DNA sequences code for this CDR3. The chain employs TRDV2 and TRDJ1, with D tentatively TRDD3 (6 bases). The J gene is not listed in TCRdb, so it was assigned here from a DNA match to germline. Per germline, CDR1 GEAIGNYY and CDR2 EKD. The ends were cut back, 4 bases at V and 10 bases at J, with 27 bases in the middle. This CDR3 has 16 residues. The DNA for the CDR3 is TGTGCCTGTGATGACATGTCCCCGGGACGGGATAGGGGACTCATCTTT. It is translated as CACDDMSPGRDRGLIF.

This clone was recorded a few times. The protein TCRdb lists belongs to a much larger clone and differs from this DNA's translation at residue 13, which points to a read error; the protein shown is made from the DNA. This sequence joins TRDV1 and TRDJ1; possible D gene TRDD2, 6 bases. The CDR3 totals 20 residues. Trimming removed 2 bases at V and 7 bases at J, with 32 bases between. Germline CDR1 TSWWSYY, CDR2 QGS. The CDR3 sequence: CALGEKFMSYPYPFGAKLIF. In DNA, the CDR3 is TGTGCTCTTGGGGAAAAATTCATGTCCTACCCCTACCCGTTTGGGGCTAAACTCATCTTT.

About this clone itself: The protein TCRdb gives is from a much larger clone and does not agree with this DNA's translation at residue 3, likely a read error; the protein shown here comes from the DNA. V and J are TRDV2 and TRDJ1; 7 positions match TRDD3. The J gene is absent in TCRdb and was assigned here via DNA matching to germline. Per the germline V gene, CDR1 is GEAIGNYY and CDR2 is EKD. The CDR3 spans 16 residues. Trimming cost V 9 bases and J 0 bases; bases outside gene matches: 15. The CDR3 is CARVIVGDPYTDKLIF. For the CDR3, the DNA is TGTGCCCGTGTTATCGTGGGGGACCCGTACACCGATAAACTCATCTTT.